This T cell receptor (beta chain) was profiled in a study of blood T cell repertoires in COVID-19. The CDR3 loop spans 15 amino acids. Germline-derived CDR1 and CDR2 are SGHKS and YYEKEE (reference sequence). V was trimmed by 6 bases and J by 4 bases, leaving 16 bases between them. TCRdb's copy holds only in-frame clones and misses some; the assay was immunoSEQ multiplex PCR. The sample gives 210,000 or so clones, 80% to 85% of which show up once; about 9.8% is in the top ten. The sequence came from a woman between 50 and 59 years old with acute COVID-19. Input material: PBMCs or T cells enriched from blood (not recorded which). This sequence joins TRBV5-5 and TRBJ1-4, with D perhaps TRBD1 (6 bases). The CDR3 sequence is CASNHREGVNEKLFF. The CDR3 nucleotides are TGTGCCAGCAACCACAGGGAGGGGGTTAATGAAAAACTGTTTTTT.